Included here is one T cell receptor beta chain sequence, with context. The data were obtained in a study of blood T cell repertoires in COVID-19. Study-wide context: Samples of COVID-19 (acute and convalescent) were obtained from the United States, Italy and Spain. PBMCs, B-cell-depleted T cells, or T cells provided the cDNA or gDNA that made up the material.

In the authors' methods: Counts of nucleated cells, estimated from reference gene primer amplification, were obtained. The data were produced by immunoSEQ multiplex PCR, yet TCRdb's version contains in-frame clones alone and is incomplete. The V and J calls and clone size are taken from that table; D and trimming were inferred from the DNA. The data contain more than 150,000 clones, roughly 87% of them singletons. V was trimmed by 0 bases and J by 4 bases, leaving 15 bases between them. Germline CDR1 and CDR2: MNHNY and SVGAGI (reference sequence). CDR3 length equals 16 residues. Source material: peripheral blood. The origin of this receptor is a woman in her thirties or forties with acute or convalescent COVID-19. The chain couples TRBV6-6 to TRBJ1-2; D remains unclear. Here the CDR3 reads CASSYSNRQTTYGYTF. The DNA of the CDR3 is TGTGCCAGCAGTTACTCGAATCGTCAGACTACCTATGGCTACACCTTC.